The present T cell receptor (beta chain) was sequenced within a study of blood T cell repertoires in COVID-19. Measured with immunoSEQ multiplex PCR; TCRdb has only the in-frame clones, and not every one. The sample has about 180,000 clones; roughly four fifths are singletons. This CDR3 spans 13 amino acids. CDR1 and CDR2 (germline): MDHEN, SYDVKM. Trimming cost V 7 bases and J 0 bases, with 10 bases left between them. The rearrangement uses TRBV28 and TRBJ2-7; weak D call: TRBD2 (5 bases). This receptor was obtained from a woman aged 70-85 years with COVID-19, enrolled during active disease. The sequenced sample consisted of peripheral blood. CDR3 coding DNA: TGTGCCAGCATCAGGAGGAACTCCTACGAGCAGTACTTC. This sequence encodes CASIRRNSYEQYF. Full variable domain (rest looked up from reference TRBV28 and TRBJ2-7): DVKVTQSSRYLVKRTGEKVFLECVQDMDHENMFWYRQDPGLGLRLIYFSYDVKMKEKGDIPEGYSVSREKKERFSLILESASTNQTSMYLCASIRRNSYEQYFGPGTRLTVT.